This T cell receptor beta chain emerged from a study of blood T cell repertoires in COVID-19. Study-wide background: Nucleic acid was either cDNA or gDNA, and it came from T cells, B-cell-depleted T cells, or PBMCs.

The CDR3 sequence is 17 residues long. Germline V CDR1 and CDR2: LNHDA, SQIVND (reference sequence). Trimming removed 6 bases from V and 1 base from J; junction bases left unmatched: 8. The data were produced by immunoSEQ multiplex PCR, yet TCRdb's version contains in-frame clones alone and is incomplete. The sample contains approximately 200,000 clones, 85% of which appear only once. Participants were aged roughly 18 to 95 years, lived in 24 US areas, and enrolled virtually. Assignments of participants to cohorts depended upon their own reported clinical history. Recovered status in Cohort 3 required two negative PCRs, clearance, or symptom resolution.

This sequence originates from a man aged 35-49 years who had recovered from COVID-19. Material: PBMCs or T cells enriched from blood (not recorded which). The V gene is TRBV19, the J gene TRBJ2-3; 12 bases match TRBD2. As DNA, the CDR3 is TGTGCCAGTAGCCCCTGGGCTAGCGGGAGGGGCACAGATACGCAGTATTTT. Translating gives CASSPWASGRGTDTQYF. Complete variable domain (other parts from reference TRBV19 and TRBJ2-3): DGGITQSPKYLFRKEGQNVTLSCEQNLNHDAMYWYRQDPGQGLRLIYYSQIVNDFQKGDIAEGYSVSREKKESFPLTVTSAQKNPTAFYLCASSPWASGRGTDTQYFGPGTRLTVL.